The clone carrying this TCR beta chain was detected once. In the original workflow: Owing to the provision of junction-only sequences devoid of quality scores by immunoSEQ, filtering differed. Measured with immunoSEQ multiplex PCR; TCRdb has only the in-frame clones, and not every one. That table supplies the V and J calls and clone size; D and trimming were determined from the DNA. The table shows roughly 760,000 clones, with roughly 70% occurring only once. The data were obtained in a study of shared clonotypes between healthy human individuals. The clonotype originates from a woman in her thirties in good health. The sequencing sample was made of memory CD4+ T cells sorted from blood. Sample subset: CD45RA-negative fraction.

The chain's CDR3 is CASSPPGQGYNEQYF. The CDR3 nucleotides read TGTGCCAGCTCACCACCGGGACAGGGGTACAACGAGCAGTACTTC. This sequence joins TRBV18 and TRBJ2-7; 10 bases are shared with TRBD1. Trimming took 0 bases from V and 5 from J; bases not matched to a gene: 4. The CDR3 spans 15 residues. Germline V lookup: CDR1 KGHSH, CDR2 LQKENI.